This TCR beta chain was captured in a study of CD4 T cells in relation to SARS-CoV-2 and coronaviruses. The wider study: Shared crossreactive spike epitopes were mapped to their HLA restriction.

The data were produced by immunoSEQ multiplex PCR, yet TCRdb's version contains in-frame clones alone and is incomplete. The sample contains about 19,000 clones, about three quarters of which appear only once. Unexposed donor CD4+ T cells date from about 2011-2018, before the COVID-19 pandemic. Isolation of CD4+ T cells took place after approximately 10 days in culture. Unexposed-donor CD4+ T cells were probed with SARS-CoV-2 S/N and four cold-coronavirus spikes, cells permitting. This CDR3 region has 11 residues. V lost 3 bases to trimming and J lost 6 bases, with 4 bases between them. CDR1 SNHLY and CDR2 FYNNEI come from the germline V gene. Note on this clone: The target antigen is unknown.

The chain couples TRBV2 to TRBJ2-3; D is unclear. The source of this sequence is a human donor in good health. Material: CD4+ T cells from PBMCs, cultured in vitro. In DNA, the CDR3 is TGTGCCAGCAGTGAGTTGGATACGCAGTATTTT. Its translation: CASSELDTQYF.